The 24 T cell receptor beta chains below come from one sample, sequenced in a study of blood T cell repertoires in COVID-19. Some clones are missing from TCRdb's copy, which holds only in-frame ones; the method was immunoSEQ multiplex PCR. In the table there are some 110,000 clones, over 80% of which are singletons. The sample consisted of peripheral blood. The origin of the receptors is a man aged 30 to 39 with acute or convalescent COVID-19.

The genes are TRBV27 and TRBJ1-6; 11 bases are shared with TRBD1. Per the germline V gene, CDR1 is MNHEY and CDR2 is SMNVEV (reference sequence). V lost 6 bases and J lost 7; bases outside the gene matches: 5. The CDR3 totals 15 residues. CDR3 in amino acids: CASRWTGGRNSPLHF. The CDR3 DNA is TGTGCCAGCAGATGGACAGGGGGCCGCAATTCACCCCTCCACTTT.

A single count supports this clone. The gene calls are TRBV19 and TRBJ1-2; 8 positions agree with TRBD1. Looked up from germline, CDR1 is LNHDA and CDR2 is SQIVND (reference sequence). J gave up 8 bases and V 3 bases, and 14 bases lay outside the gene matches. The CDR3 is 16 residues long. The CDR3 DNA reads TGTGCCAGTAGTATTTTTGGCGACAGGGGATCACGGGGCTACACCTTC. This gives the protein CASSIFGDRGSRGYTF. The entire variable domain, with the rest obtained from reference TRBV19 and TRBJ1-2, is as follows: DGGITQSPKYLFRKEGQNVTLSCEQNLNHDAMYWYRQDPGQGLRLIYYSQIVNDFQKGDIAEGYSVSREKKESFPLTVTSAQKNPTAFYLCASSIFGDRGSRGYTFGSGTRLTVV.

Here the CDR3 DNA reads TGCGCCAGCAGCTTGGGCCAGGGGGCTTATTCCGGGGAGCTGTTTTTT. It is translated as CASSLGQGAYSGELFF. V and J are TRBV5-1 and TRBJ2-2; 8 nucleotides line up with TRBD1. Germline V gene lookup returns CDR1 SGHRS and CDR2 YFSETQ. The V segment lost 0 bases and the J segment 6 bases; nucleotides outside the gene matches: 7. This CDR3 spans 16 amino acids.

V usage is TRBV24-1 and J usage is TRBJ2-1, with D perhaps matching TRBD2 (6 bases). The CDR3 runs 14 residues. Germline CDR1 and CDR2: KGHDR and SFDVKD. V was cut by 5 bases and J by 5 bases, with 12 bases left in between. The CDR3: CATSALGGNNEQFF. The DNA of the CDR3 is TGTGCCACCAGTGCGCTTGGGGGGAACAATGAGCAGTTCTTC.

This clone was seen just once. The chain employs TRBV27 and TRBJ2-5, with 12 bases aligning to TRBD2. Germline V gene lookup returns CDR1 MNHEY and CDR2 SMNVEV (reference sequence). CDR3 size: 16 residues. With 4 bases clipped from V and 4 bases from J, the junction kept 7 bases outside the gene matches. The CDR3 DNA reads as TGTGCCAGCAGTTCGATACCGGGACTAGCGGGAGAGACCCAGTACTTC. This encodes CASSSIPGLAGETQYF.

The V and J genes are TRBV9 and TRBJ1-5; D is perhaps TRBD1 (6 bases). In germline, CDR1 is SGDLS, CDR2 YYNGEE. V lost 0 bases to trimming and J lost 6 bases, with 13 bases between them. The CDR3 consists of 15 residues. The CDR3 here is CASSVGTGLGQPQHF. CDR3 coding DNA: TGTGCCAGCAGCGTAGGAACAGGGCTGGGTCAGCCCCAGCATTTT.

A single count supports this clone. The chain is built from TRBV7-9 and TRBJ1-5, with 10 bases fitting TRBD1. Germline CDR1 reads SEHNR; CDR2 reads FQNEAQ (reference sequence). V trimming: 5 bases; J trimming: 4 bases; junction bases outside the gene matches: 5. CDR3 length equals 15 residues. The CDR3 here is CASSPPGQGNQPQHF. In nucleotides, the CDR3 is TGTGCCAGCAGCCCTCCGGGACAGGGGAATCAGCCCCAGCATTTT. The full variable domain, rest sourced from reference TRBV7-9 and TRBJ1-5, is DTGVSQNPRHKITKRGQNVTFRCDPISEHNRLYWYRQTLGQGPEFLTYFQNEAQLEKSRLLSDRFSAERPKGSFSTLEIQRTEQGDSAMYLCASSPPGQGNQPQHFGDGTRLSIL.

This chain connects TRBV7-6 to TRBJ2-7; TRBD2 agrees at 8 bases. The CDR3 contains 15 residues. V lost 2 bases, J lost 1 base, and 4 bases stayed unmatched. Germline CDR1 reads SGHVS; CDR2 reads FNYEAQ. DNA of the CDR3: TGTGCCAGCAGCTTAACAGCGGGAGCTTCCTACGAGCAGTACGTC. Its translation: CASSLTAGASYEQYV.

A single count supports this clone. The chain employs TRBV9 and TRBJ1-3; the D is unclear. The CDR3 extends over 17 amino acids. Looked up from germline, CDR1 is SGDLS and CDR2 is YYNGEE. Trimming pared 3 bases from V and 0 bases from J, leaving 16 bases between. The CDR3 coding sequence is TGTGCCAGCAGCGGCAGTGGGGTCGGACTCTCTGGAAACACCATATATTTT. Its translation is CASSGSGVGLSGNTIYF.

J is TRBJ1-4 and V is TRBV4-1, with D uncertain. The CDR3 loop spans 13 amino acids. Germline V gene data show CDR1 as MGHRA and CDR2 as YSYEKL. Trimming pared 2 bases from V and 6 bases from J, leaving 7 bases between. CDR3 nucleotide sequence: TGCGCCAGCAGCCAATTTGAGGATGAAAAACTGTTTTTT. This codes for CASSQFEDEKLFF.

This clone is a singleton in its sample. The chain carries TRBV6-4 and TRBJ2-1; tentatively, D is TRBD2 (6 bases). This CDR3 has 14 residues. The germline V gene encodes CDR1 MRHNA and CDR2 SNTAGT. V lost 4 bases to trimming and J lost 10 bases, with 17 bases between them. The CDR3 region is CASSVLADASEQFF. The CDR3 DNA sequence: TGTGCCAGCAGTGTATTAGCGGATGCCAGCGAGCAGTTCTTC.

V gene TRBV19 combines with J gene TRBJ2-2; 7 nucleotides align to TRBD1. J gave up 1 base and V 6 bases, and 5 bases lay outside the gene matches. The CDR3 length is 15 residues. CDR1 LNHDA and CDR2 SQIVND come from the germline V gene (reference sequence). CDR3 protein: CASSGGQENTGELFF. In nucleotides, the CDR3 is TGTGCCAGTAGCGGTGGACAGGAGAACACCGGGGAGCTGTTTTTT. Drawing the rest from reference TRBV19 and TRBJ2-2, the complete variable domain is DGGITQSPKYLFRKEGQNVTLSCEQNLNHDAMYWYRQDPGQGLRLIYYSQIVNDFQKGDIAEGYSVSREKKESFPLTVTSAQKNPTAFYLCASSGGQENTGELFFGEGSRLTVL.

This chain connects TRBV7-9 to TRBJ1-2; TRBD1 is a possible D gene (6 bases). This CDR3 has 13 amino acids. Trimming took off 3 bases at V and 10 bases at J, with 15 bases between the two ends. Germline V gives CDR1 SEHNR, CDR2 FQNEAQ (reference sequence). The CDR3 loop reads CASSLNRDGYYTF. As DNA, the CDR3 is TGTGCCAGCAGCTTGAACAGGGATGGGTACTACACCTTC.

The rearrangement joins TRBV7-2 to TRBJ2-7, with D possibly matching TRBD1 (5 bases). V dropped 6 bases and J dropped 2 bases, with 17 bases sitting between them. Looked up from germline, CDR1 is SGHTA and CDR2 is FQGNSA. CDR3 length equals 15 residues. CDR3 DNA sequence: TGTGCCAGCAGATATAGGGGATTCCTTACCTACGAGCAGTACTTC. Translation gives CASRYRGFLTYEQYF.

CDR3 in DNA: TGTGCCAGCAGCAAACTAGCGGGGGGAGGAGAGACCCAGTACTTC. Encoded protein: CASSKLAGGGETQYF. The chain employs TRBV9 and TRBJ2-5; the match to TRBD2 covers 12 bases. The CDR3 length is 15 residues. Germline values: CDR1 SGDLS, CDR2 YYNGEE. Trimming took 4 bases from V and 4 from J; bases not matched to a gene: 5.

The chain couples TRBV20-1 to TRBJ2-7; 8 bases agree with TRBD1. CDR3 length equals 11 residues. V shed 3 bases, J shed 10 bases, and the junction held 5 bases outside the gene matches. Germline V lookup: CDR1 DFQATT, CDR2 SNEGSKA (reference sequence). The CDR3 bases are TGCAGTGCTAGTTACGGACAGGGACAGTACTTC. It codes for CSASYGQGQYF.

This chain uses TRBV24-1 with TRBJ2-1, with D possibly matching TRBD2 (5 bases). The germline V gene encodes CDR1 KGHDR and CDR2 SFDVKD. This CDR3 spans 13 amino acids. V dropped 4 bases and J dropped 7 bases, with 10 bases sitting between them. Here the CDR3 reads CATSEPGKNEQFF. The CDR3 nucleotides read TGTGCCACCAGTGAACCCGGGAAAAATGAGCAGTTCTTC.

The CDR3 loop is CASSMVLLAGLNEQYV. The CDR3 bases are TGTGCCAGTAGTATGGTGTTGCTAGCGGGGTTAAACGAGCAGTACGTC. The rearrangement links TRBV19 to TRBJ2-7, with 9 bases matching TRBD2. Germline assignment: CDR1 LNHDA and CDR2 SQIVND (reference sequence). V was clipped by 3 bases and J by 5 bases; unmatched bases: 11. This CDR3 is 16 amino acids long.

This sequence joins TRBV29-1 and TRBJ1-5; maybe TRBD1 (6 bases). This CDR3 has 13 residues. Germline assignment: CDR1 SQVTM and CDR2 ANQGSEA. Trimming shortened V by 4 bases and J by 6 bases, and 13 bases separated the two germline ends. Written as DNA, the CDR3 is TGCAGCGTTGGGGGGCGCGAGGGTCAGCCCCAGCATTTT. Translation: CSVGGREGQPQHF.

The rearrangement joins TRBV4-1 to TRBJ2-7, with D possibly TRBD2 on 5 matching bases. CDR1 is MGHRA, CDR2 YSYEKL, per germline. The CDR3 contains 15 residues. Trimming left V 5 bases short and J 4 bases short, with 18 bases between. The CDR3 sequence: CASSAQSGGPYEQYF. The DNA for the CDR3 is TGCGCCAGCAGCGCGCAATCCGGCGGGCCTTACGAGCAGTACTTC.

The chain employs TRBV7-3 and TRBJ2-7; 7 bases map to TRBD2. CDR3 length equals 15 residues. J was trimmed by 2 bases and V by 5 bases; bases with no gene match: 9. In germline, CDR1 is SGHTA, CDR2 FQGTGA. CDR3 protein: CASSPRKRDAYEQYV. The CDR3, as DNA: TGTGCCAGCAGCCCCAGAAAGCGGGATGCCTACGAGCAGTACGTC.

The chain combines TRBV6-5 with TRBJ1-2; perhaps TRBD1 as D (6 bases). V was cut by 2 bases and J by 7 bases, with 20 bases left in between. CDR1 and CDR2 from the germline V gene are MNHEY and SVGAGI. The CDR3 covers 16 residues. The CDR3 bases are TGTGCCAGCAGTTACATAACAGGGCCCAATCTTATTGGCTACACCTTC. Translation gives CASSYITGPNLIGYTF.

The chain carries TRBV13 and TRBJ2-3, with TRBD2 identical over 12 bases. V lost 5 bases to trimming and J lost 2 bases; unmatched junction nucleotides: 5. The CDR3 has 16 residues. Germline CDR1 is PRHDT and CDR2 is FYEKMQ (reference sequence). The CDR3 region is CASSTLAGGLTDTQYF. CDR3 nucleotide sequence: TGTGCCAGCAGCACCCTAGCGGGGGGGCTCACAGATACGCAGTATTTT. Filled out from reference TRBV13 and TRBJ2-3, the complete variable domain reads AAGVIQSPRHLIKEKRETATLKCYPIPRHDTVYWYQQGPGQDPQFLISFYEKMQSDKGSIPDRFSAQQFSDYHSELNMSSLELGDSALYFCASSTLAGGLTDTQYFGPGTRLTVL.

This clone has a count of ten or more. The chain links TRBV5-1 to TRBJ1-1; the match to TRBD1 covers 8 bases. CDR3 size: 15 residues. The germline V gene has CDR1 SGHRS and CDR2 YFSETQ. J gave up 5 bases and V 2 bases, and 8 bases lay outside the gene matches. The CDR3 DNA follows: TGCGCCAGCAGCTTAGGACAGGGTGGGTGGACTGAAGCTTTCTTT. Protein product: CASSLGQGGWTEAFF.